Listed below are T cell receptor beta chains from one sample, sequenced in a study of STAT3 mutations in large granular lymphocyte leukemia. The repertoire was sequenced with immunoSEQ multiplex PCR; TCRdb's copy has only in-frame clones and lacks some. This sample yields tens of thousands of clones, of which more than 70% are seen a single time; 0.35% to 0.55% belongs to the top ten. Sample: PBMCs. The receptors shown here come from a human donor with T large granular lymphocyte leukemia. Some clones in this sample may be carry-over from other donors' samples. CDR3s include the opening cysteine and the closing phenylalanine or tryptophan. The D gene is left open where the match is weak. Clone size is not always given. Where it is, it says once, few, many or a class for expanded clones.

>TRBJ1-2|TRBV27|17|TRBD1|NA
CASKVLRGRGTNYGYTF
TGTGCCAGCAAGGTCCTCAGGGGGCGCGGGACCAACTATGGCTACACCTTC
>TRBJ2-1|TRBV12-5|12|NA|NA
CASGPDIDEQFF
TGTGCTAGTGGTCCCGACATCGATGAGCAGTTCTTC
>TRBJ1-2|TRBV28|16|NA|NA
CASSSPSGTPNYGYTF
TGTGCCAGCAGCTCGCCGTCCGGGACACCTAACTATGGCTACACCTTC
>TRBJ2-2|TRBV5-1|13|NA|NA
CASSLAHTGELFF
TGCGCCAGCAGCTTGGCTCACACCGGGGAGCTGTTTTTT
>TRBJ1-2|TRBV7-8|14|NA|NA
CASSPQGANYGYTF
TGTGCCAGCAGCCCCCAGGGAGCTAACTATGGCTACACCTTC
>TRBJ1-5|TRBV5-1|14|NA|NA
CASSPQAGAQPQHF
TGCGCCAGCAGCCCGCAGGCAGGCGCCCAGCCCCAGCATTTT
>TRBJ1-2|TRBV4-3|16|NA|NA
CASSQAHQAGFRGYTF
TGCGCCAGCAGCCAAGCCCATCAAGCGGGATTCAGGGGCTACACCTTC
>TRBJ1-6|TRBV19|14|NA|few
CASSPGRDNSPLHF
TGTGCCAGTAGTCCGGGACGGGACAATTCACCCCTCCACTTT
>TRBJ1-2|TRBV7-2|14|TRBD1|NA
CASRSWTGSDGYTF
TGTGCCAGCAGAAGTTGGACAGGGTCGGATGGCTACACCTTC
>TRBJ2-5|TRBV7-9|14|NA|once
CASSLASWGETQYF
TGTGCCAGCAGCTTAGCGTCCTGGGGGGAGACCCAGTACTTC
>TRBJ1-5|TRBV18|18|TRBD1|NA
CASSPTQPGQGTNQPQHF
TGTGCCAGCTCACCAACTCAACCGGGACAGGGGACCAATCAGCCCCAGCATTTT
>TRBJ1-6|TRBV11-2|12|NA|NA
CASSLAPRPLHF
TGTGCCAGCAGCTTAGCCCCCCGGCCCCTCCACTTT
>TRBJ1-1|TRBV28|14|NA|NA
CASSETGIQREAFF
TGTGCCAGCAGCGAAACAGGGATACAACGTGAAGCTTTCTTT
>TRBJ2-7|TRBV13|17|NA|NA
CASSYRPQRDGPYEQYF
TGTGCCAGCAGCTATCGACCACAACGGGACGGTCCCTACGAGCAGTACTTC
>TRBJ1-3|TRBV5-1|19|TRBD1|NA
CASSLGPQGTVFSGNTIYF
TGCGCCAGCAGCTTGGGCCCACAGGGGACTGTTTTCTCTGGAAACACCATATATTTT
>TRBJ1-2|TRBV11-2|15|NA|NA
CASRGVKGRNYGYTF
TGTGCCAGCAGAGGTGTTAAGGGAAGAAACTATGGCTACACCTTC
>TRBJ2-5|TRBV7-9|14|TRBD2|NA
CASSLVPGGETQYF
TGTGCCAGCAGCTTAGTTCCGGGGGGGGAGACCCAGTACTTC
>TRBJ2-2|TRBV6-6|13|TRBD1|NA
CASWTGFTGELFF
TGTGCCAGCTGGACAGGGTTCACCGGGGAGCTGTTTTTT
>TRBJ1-1|TRBV5-1|13|NA|NA
CASSLTGDTEAFF
TGCGCCAGCAGCTTGACGGGTGACACTGAAGCTTTCTTT
>TRBJ1-4|TRBV7-9|15|TRBD1|NA
CASSSPGQRNEKLFF
TGTGCCAGCAGCAGCCCGGGACAGCGTAATGAAAAACTGTTTTTT
>TRBJ1-2|TRBV30|11|NA|NA
CAWTSAYGYTF
TGTGCCTGGACCTCGGCGTACGGCTACACCTTC
>TRBJ1-1|TRBV5-1|12|NA|few
CASSIDRREAFF
TGCGCCAGCAGCATAGACAGGCGTGAAGCTTTCTTT
>TRBJ2-1|TRBV5-1|16|TRBD2|NA
CASSLASLAGGNEQFF
TGCGCCAGCAGCTTGGCATCGCTAGCGGGGGGGAATGAGCAGTTCTTC
>TRBJ2-7|TRBV19|14|NA|once
CASSRVDGRYEQYF
TGTGCCAGTAGTCGGGTAGACGGACGCTACGAGCAGTACTTC
>TRBJ1-1|TRBV5-1|13|NA|once
CASSYGGPTEAFF
TGCGCCAGCAGCTATGGGGGGCCCACTGAAGCTTTCTTT
>TRBJ1-2|TRBV7-4|15|NA|NA
CASSLVTPGVPGYTF
TGTGCCAGCAGCTTAGTAACCCCAGGGGTCCCTGGCTACACCTTC
>TRBJ1-1|TRBV4-1|12|NA|NA
CASSPGTDMAFF
TGCGCCAGCAGCCCGGGAACGGATATGGCTTTCTTT
>TRBJ2-1|TRBV10-3|13|NA|NA
CAISPSTYNEQFF
TGTGCCATCAGTCCCTCAACCTACAATGAGCAGTTCTTC
>TRBJ2-2|TRBV18|15|NA|NA
CASSRAGPGTGELFF
TGTGCCAGCTCACGTGCGGGGCCGGGGACCGGGGAGCTGTTTTTT
>TRBJ2-7|TRBV7-2|14|TRBD1|NA
CASSNRDRKGEQYF
TGTGCCAGCAGCAACCGGGACAGGAAAGGGGAGCAGTACTTC
>TRBJ2-5|TRBV5-5|14|NA|NA
CASSSTDSRETQYF
TGTGCCAGCAGCTCCACGGACTCACGAGAGACCCAGTACTTC
>TRBJ2-5|TRBV6-5|12|NA|NA
CASSHSQETQYF
TGTGCCAGCAGCCATAGCCAAGAGACCCAGTACTTC
>TRBJ1-6|TRBV6-5|14|NA|once
CASSGQWNNSPLHF
TGTGCCAGCAGCGGACAGTGGAATAATTCACCCCTCCACTTT
>TRBJ2-2|TRBV5-1|15|NA|NA
CASSSPRDVTGELFF
TGCGCCAGCAGCTCCCCCCGTGATGTCACCGGGGAGCTGTTTTTT
>TRBJ2-2|TRBV5-1|13|NA|NA
CASSLEGTGELFF
TGCGCCAGCAGCTTAGAGGGCACCGGGGAGCTGTTTTTT
>TRBJ1-1|TRBV18|15|TRBD1|once
CASSPLDRVNTEAFF
TGTGCCAGCTCACCCCTCGACAGGGTTAACACTGAAGCTTTCTTT
>TRBJ2-3|TRBV30|16|TRBD2|NA
CASVGVGRGATDTQYF
TGTGCCTCCGTCGGGGTTGGGCGGGGGGCCACAGATACGCAGTATTTT
>TRBJ1-6|TRBV19|14|TRBD1|NA
CASSSTGANSPLHF
TGTGCCAGTAGTTCGACAGGGGCGAATTCACCCCTCCACTTT
>TRBJ2-2|TRBV7-2|12|NA|NA
CASSLYPRELFF
TGTGCCAGCAGCTTATATCCCAGGGAGCTGTTTTTT
>TRBJ2-7|TRBV15|16|TRBD1|once
CATSRATGTGSHEQYF
TGTGCCACCAGCAGGGCTACCGGGACAGGCAGCCACGAGCAGTACTTC
>TRBJ2-3|TRBV5-1|15|NA|NA
CASSLGMFSTDTQYF
TGCGCCAGCAGCTTGGGTATGTTTAGCACAGATACGCAGTATTTT
>TRBJ2-5|TRBV11-2|14|TRBD1|NA
CASSLGTDAWTQYF
TGTGCCAGCAGCTTGGGGACAGATGCATGGACCCAGTACTTC
>TRBJ1-4|TRBV18|15|TRBD1|NA
CASSPPGQSNEKLFF
TGTGCCAGCTCACCGCCGGGACAGTCTAATGAAAAACTGTTTTTT
>TRBJ1-2|TRBV7-2|15|TRBD1|NA
CASSWDRGRFDGYTF
TGTGCCAGCAGCTGGGACAGGGGAAGGTTCGATGGCTACACCTTC
>TRBJ1-4|TRBV30|17|NA|NA
CAWNGGDINSYSEKLFF
TGTGCCTGGAATGGGGGGGACATCAACTCCTATAGTGAAAAACTGTTTTTT
>TRBJ1-4|TRBV5-6|16|NA|NA
CASSLRGTPTNEKLFF
TGTGCCAGCAGCTTGCGGGGGACTCCAACTAATGAAAAACTGTTTTTT
>TRBJ1-4|TRBV18|13|NA|NA
CASSPDRSEKLFF
TGTGCCAGCTCACCGGACAGATCGGAAAAACTGTTTTTT
>TRBJ1-6|TRBV18|16|NA|NA
CASSRDVSSYNSPLHF
TGTGCCAGCTCACGGGACGTTAGCTCCTATAATTCACCCCTCCACTTT
>TRBJ1-1|TRBV19|15|TRBD1|NA
CATLRGQGENTEAFF
TGTGCCACCCTTCGTGGACAGGGCGAGAACACTGAAGCTTTCTTT
>TRBJ2-1|TRBV27|14|NA|NA
CASSLRGSGNEQFF
TGTGCCAGCAGTTTACGAGGGTCGGGGAATGAGCAGTTCTTC
>TRBJ2-7|TRBV5-4|15|TRBD1|NA
CASSSSHRGPYEQYF
TGTGCCAGCAGCAGCAGCCACAGGGGTCCCTACGAGCAGTACTTC
>TRBJ1-5|TRBV4-1|16|TRBD1|NA
CASSQEGQGAGQPQHF
TGCGCCAGCAGCCAAGAGGGGCAGGGGGCCGGACAGCCCCAGCATTTT
>TRBJ2-2|TRBV6-5|14|TRBD1|few
CASRGTGDRGELFF
TGTGCCAGCAGGGGGACAGGGGATCGTGGGGAGCTGTTTTTT
>TRBJ1-4|TRBV11-2|16|TRBD1|once
CASSLGVDRGSAKLFF
TGTGCCAGCAGCTTAGGGGTTGACAGGGGTTCGGCAAAACTGTTTTTT
>TRBJ2-1|TRBV5-4|17|TRBD2|NA
CASSPTAGTSGNNEQFF
TGTGCCAGCAGCCCCACTGCCGGGACTAGCGGCAACAATGAGCAGTTCTTC